One sample yielded the 6 T cell receptor beta chains listed below, sequenced in a study of blood T cell repertoires in COVID-19. Assay: immunoSEQ multiplex PCR; the TCRdb copy retains only in-frame clones and omits some. The table has around 37,000 clones, roughly 87% seen once; the top ten hold 20% to 25%. Material: peripheral blood. All receptors derive from a man aged 55 to 70 with acute or convalescent COVID-19.

In this sample, this clone turned up once. The chain couples TRBV27 to TRBJ1-1, with a possible D match to TRBD1 (5 bases). The CDR3 extends over 16 amino acids. CDR1 MNHEY and CDR2 SMNVEV come from the germline V gene (reference sequence). V was clipped by 5 bases and J by 0 bases, with 16 bases between them. DNA for the CDR3: TGTGCCAGCAGTCCAGGGAGGGCCTTCATGAACACTGAAGCTTTCTTT. Its translation is CASSPGRAFMNTEAFF.

In its sample, this clone was seen a few times. The CDR3 is CASSRNSNQPQHF. In DNA, the CDR3 is TGTGCCAGCAGCCGTAATAGCAATCAGCCCCAGCATTTT. The chain uses TRBV14 and TRBJ1-5; no clear D gene. The CDR3 length is 13 residues. V lost 4 bases and J lost 0, with 4 bases in between. CDR1 is SGHDN, CDR2 FVKESK, per germline.

The chain joins TRBV10-1 to TRBJ2-3; 7 bases line up with TRBD1. Trimming removed 6 bases from V and 0 bases from J; junction bases left unmatched: 3. The CDR3 is 14 residues long. Per the germline V gene, CDR1 is WNHNN and CDR2 is SYGVQD (reference sequence). CDR3 amino acids: CASSSGQSTDTQYF. In DNA, the CDR3 is TGCGCCAGCAGCTCGGGACAGAGCACAGATACGCAGTATTTT.

The chain has TRBV4-1 and TRBJ1-4, with TRBD1 matching 11 bases. Germline V gene sequence: CDR1 MGHRA, CDR2 YSYEKL. V lost 4 bases to trimming and J lost 7 bases; unmatched junction nucleotides: 11. CDR3 length: 17 amino acids. The CDR3 DNA is TGCGCCAGCAGCCCATCGGGACAGGGGGGAGGTATTGAAAAACTGTTTTTT. This translates into CASSPSGQGGGIEKLFF.

J is TRBJ2-5 and V is TRBV28; maybe TRBD1 (6 bases). In germline, CDR1 is MDHEN, CDR2 SYDVKM. This CDR3 has 15 amino acids. The V gene lost 3 bases and the J gene lost 4 bases, with 15 bases spanning the gap. CDR3 bases: TGTGCCAGCAGTTTTTCCGTGGGGGCCGGAGAGACCCAGTACTTC. Translation: CASSFSVGAGETQYF.

The genes are TRBV28 and TRBJ2-4; TRBD2 matches at 11 bases. V shed 4 bases, J shed 4 bases, and the junction held 6 bases outside the gene matches. Germline CDR1 and CDR2: MDHEN and SYDVKM. The CDR3 is made up of 16 amino acids. CDR3 loop: CASSSLAGGMKNIQYF. In DNA, the CDR3 is TGTGCCAGCAGTTCGTTAGCGGGAGGGATGAAAAACATTCAGTACTTC.